One and the same sample provided the 2 T cell receptor beta chains below, sequenced in a study of blood T cell repertoires in COVID-19. The data were produced by immunoSEQ multiplex PCR, yet TCRdb's version contains in-frame clones alone and is incomplete. The top ten hold roughly two fifths of the sample, which has 130,000 to 150,000 clones, roughly 84% seen once. Source material: peripheral blood. These receptors were taken from a human donor in a cohort sampled during active COVID-19.

The chain recombines TRBV4-3 with TRBJ2-2, with TRBD1 identical over 8 bases. V dropped 5 bases and J dropped 6; count of bases not matched to a gene: 8. Germline values: CDR1 LGHNA, CDR2 YSLEER. This CDR3 region has 15 residues. The CDR3 protein is CASSYRTGMAGELFF. The CDR3 bases are TGCGCCAGCAGCTACAGGACAGGGATGGCCGGGGAGCTGTTTTTT.

V gene TRBV6-2 or TRBV6-3 combines with J gene TRBJ1-1; no definite D call. The length of the CDR3 is 15 residues. Germline CDR1 reads MNHEY; CDR2 reads SVGEGT. Trimming shortened V by 2 bases and J by 1 base, and 11 bases separated the two germline ends. CDR3 nucleotide sequence: TGTGCCAGCAGTTACGATCCGGGGTCGAACACTGAAGCTTTCTTT. It encodes CASSYDPGSNTEAFF.